These T cell receptor beta chains were read from a single sample in a study of blood T cell repertoires in COVID-19. Here immunoSEQ multiplex PCR was the method, and the copy in TCRdb shows in-frame clones only, minus some. This sample yields about half a million clones, of which roughly nine tenths are seen a single time; approximately 8.3% belongs to the top ten. Sequencing was carried out using PBMCs or T cells enriched from blood (not recorded which). The receptors stem from a woman between 55 and 75 years old who had recovered from COVID-19. CDR3s include the opening cysteine and the closing phenylalanine or tryptophan. Fields, in order: J gene, V gene, clone size, D gene, CDR3 length, CDR3 DNA, CDR3 protein. The D gene is left open where the match is weak. Clone sizes are given selectively: once, few, many, or a class where the clone is expanded.

TRBJ1-1 TRBV5-4 NA NA 14 TGTGCCAGCAGCTCGGCTTCCAGGGGTGCTGAAGCTTTCTTT CASSSASRGAEAFF
TRBJ2-1 TRBV2 once NA 15 TGTGCCAGCAACTTACAGGGACTAACGGCGAATGAGCAGTTCTTC CASNLQGLTANEQFF
TRBJ2-3 TRBV12-3/TRBV12-4 NA TRBD2 13 TGTGCCAGCAGTAAACTAGCGACAGATACGCAGTATTTT CASSKLATDTQYF
TRBJ1-3 TRBV13 NA TRBD1 17 TGTGCCAGCAGCTTAACGGACAGGGGGCTTGCTGGAAACACCATATATTTT CASSLTDRGLAGNTIYF
TRBJ2-7 TRBV7-9 NA TRBD1 14 TGTGCCAGCAGCTTAGACAGGGGAATCCACGAGCAGTACTTC CASSLDRGIHEQYF
TRBJ1-2 TRBV10-3 NA TRBD1 14 TGTGCCATCAGCTGGGACAGGGGTAAGGGTGGCTACACCTTC CAISWDRGKGGYTF
TRBJ2-7 TRBV2 NA TRBD1 14 TGTGCCACTACGGAGGACAGGAACGTCCACGAGCAGTACTTC CATTEDRNVHEQYF
TRBJ1-3 TRBV9 NA NA 16 TGTGCCAGCAGCTCACTCGCCAGGGTTTATGGAAACACCATATATTTT CASSSLARVYGNTIYF
TRBJ1-4 TRBV2 NA TRBD1 13 TGTGCCTCAGGGGGTTCGCCTAATGAAAAACTGTTTTTT CASGGSPNEKLFF
TRBJ2-7 TRBV7-9 few TRBD1 12 TGTGCCAGCAGCTCTCGGGACAGACTATGGTACTTC CASSSRDRLWYF
TRBJ2-3 TRBV6-1 NA TRBD2 17 TGTGCCAGCAGTGAGTTAGCGGGGGGTTCTTCCACAGATACGCAGTATTTT CASSELAGGSSTDTQYF
TRBJ1-1 TRBV24-1 NA NA 11 TGTGCCACCAGCCTGGGGGGTGAAGCTTTCTTT CATSLGGEAFF
TRBJ1-2 TRBV11-2 NA NA 11 TGTGCCAGCAGCTCTTTATATGGCTACACCTTC CASSSLYGYTF
TRBJ2-1 TRBV7-8 NA TRBD1 13 TGTGCCAGCAGCTTGGGACAGTACAATGAGCAGTTCTTC CASSLGQYNEQFF
TRBJ2-4 TRBV5-4 NA TRBD1 16 TGTGCCAGCAGCTTGGGAAGGGGGGACAGGGCGGTATCTCGGTACTTC CASSLGRGDRAVSRYF
TRBJ2-4 TRBV11-2 NA TRBD2 14 TGTGCCAGCAGAAGACTAGCGGGGCTAAACATTCAGTACTTC CASRRLAGLNIQYF
TRBJ2-4 TRBV14 NA TRBD1 17 TGTGCCAGCAGCCATGGTTGGGACAGGGCCTCCAAAAACATTCAGTACTTC CASSHGWDRASKNIQYF
TRBJ2-1 TRBV9 NA NA 13 TGTGCCAGCAGCCCCTTCCCAGACAATGAGCAGTTCTTC CASSPFPDNEQFF
TRBJ2-1 TRBV3-1/TRBV3-2 few TRBD2 18 TGTGCCAGCAGCCAAGAAGGGGGAGCGGGGGAGGCCTACAATGAGCAGTTCTTC CASSQEGGAGEAYNEQFF
TRBJ1-2 TRBV18 NA NA 16 TGTGCCAGCTCACAAGGAGGCGCGGGTGGGAACTATGGCTACACCTTC CASSQGGAGGNYGYTF
TRBJ1-2 TRBV19 NA NA 14 TGTGCCAGTAGTAGCTTGACAGGATTGTATGGCTACACCTTC CASSSLTGLYGYTF
TRBJ1-1 TRBV7-9 NA NA 13 TGTGCCAGCAGCTTAGAAGAGGACACTGAAGCTTTCTTT CASSLEEDTEAFF
TRBJ1-1 TRBV5-4 NA NA 16 TGTGCCAGCAGCTCCGGACAGACAGTTATGAACACTGAAGCTTTCTTT CASSSGQTVMNTEAFF
TRBJ1-1 TRBV10-2 NA NA 14 TGCGCCAGCAACCGAGGGACTGTAGGCACTGAAGCTTTCTTT CASNRGTVGTEAFF
TRBJ2-2 TRBV2 NA NA 11 TGTGCCAGCAGGCGGGTCGGGGAGCTGTTTTTT CASRRVGELFF
TRBJ1-2 TRBV3-1/TRBV3-2 NA TRBD1 16 TGTGCCAGCAGCCACGGTCCCGGGACAGGGATGGGGGGCTACACCTTC CASSHGPGTGMGGYTF
TRBJ1-2 TRBV3-1/TRBV3-2 NA NA 13 TGTGCCAGCAGCCAGGTGGAGCGATATGGCTACACCTTC CASSQVERYGYTF
TRBJ1-2 TRBV6-1 NA NA 15 TGTGCCAGCAGTGAAAGTACAGCCCCTGGCTATGGCTACACCTTC CASSESTAPGYGYTF
TRBJ2-7 TRBV9 NA TRBD1 14 TGTGCCAGCAGCGTAACGAGCACAGGGGGCGAGCAGTACTTC CASSVTSTGGEQYF
TRBJ1-2 TRBV7-8 NA NA 14 TGTGCCAGCAGCCCTCCAGGGGTACTCTATGGCTACACCTTC CASSPPGVLYGYTF
TRBJ1-3 TRBV3-1/TRBV3-2 NA TRBD1 14 TGTGCCAGCAGCCATACAGGGGCCAGAAACACCATATATTTT CASSHTGARNTIYF
TRBJ1-6 TRBV7-2 NA TRBD1 18 TGTGCCAGCAGCTTGTTACTAGAGGACAGGGGCTATAATTCACCCCTCCACTTT CASSLLLEDRGYNSPLHF
TRBJ1-2 TRBV2 NA TRBD1 13 TGTGCCAGCAGCCCCGGGACAGGGAATGGCTACACCTTC CASSPGTGNGYTF
TRBJ1-6 TRBV24-1 NA NA 17 TGTGCCACCAGTGATTCCGTTCACAGGGCTGGGAATTCACCCCTCCACTTT CATSDSVHRAGNSPLHF
TRBJ2-3 TRBV18 NA NA 15 TGTGCCAGCTCACCAGAAACAGGGCCCACAGATACGCAGTATTTT CASSPETGPTDTQYF
TRBJ1-1 TRBV12-3/TRBV12-4 NA NA 13 TGTGCCAGCAGTTTAAGGGGGAACACTGAAGCTTTCTTT CASSLRGNTEAFF
TRBJ2-2 TRBV19 NA NA 14 TGTGCCAGTACCCAATTACAGGGTTCCGGGGAGCTGTTTTTT CASTQLQGSGELFF
TRBJ2-2 TRBV6-5 NA NA 15 TGTGCCAGCAGAGCAACCGGGTTAAACACCGGGGAGCTGTTTTTT CASRATGLNTGELFF
TRBJ1-5 TRBV7-2 NA NA 13 TGTGCCAGCAGCTTAGGCAGGGTCCAGCCCCAGCATTTT CASSLGRVQPQHF
TRBJ1-3 TRBV5-1 few NA 14 TGCGCCAGCAGCTTCTCAGGATCTGGAAACACCATATATTTT CASSFSGSGNTIYF
TRBJ1-2 TRBV5-4 NA TRBD1 15 TGTGCCAGCAGCTTCGGGACAGGGGGCGCCTATGGCTACACCTTC CASSFGTGGAYGYTF
TRBJ1-5 TRBV2 NA NA 14 TGTGCCAGCAGTGAGCGGCAGAATTATCAGCCCCAGCATTTT CASSERQNYQPQHF
TRBJ2-7 TRBV19 NA NA 14 TGTGCCAGTAGCCTAGGGGGGGATGGTTACGAGCAGTACTTC CASSLGGDGYEQYF
TRBJ2-2 TRBV12-3/TRBV12-4 NA TRBD1 13 TGTGCCAGCAGTTCGACAGGGATCGGGGAGCTGTTTTTT CASSSTGIGELFF